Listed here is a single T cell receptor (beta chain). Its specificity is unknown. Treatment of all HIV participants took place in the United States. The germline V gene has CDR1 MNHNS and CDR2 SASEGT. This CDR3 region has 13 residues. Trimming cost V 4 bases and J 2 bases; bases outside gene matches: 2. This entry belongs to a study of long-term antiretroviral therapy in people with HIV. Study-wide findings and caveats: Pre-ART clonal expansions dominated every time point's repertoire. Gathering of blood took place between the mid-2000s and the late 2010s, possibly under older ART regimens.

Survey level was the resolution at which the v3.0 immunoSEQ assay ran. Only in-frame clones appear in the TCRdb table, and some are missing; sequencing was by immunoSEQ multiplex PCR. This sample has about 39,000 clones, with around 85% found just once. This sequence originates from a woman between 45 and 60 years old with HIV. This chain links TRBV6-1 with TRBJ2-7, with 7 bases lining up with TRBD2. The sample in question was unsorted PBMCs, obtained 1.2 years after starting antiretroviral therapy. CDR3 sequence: CASSASGTYEQYF. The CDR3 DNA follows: TGTGCCAGCAGTGCCAGCGGGACCTACGAGCAGTACTTC.